Listed below are T cell receptor beta chains from one sample, sequenced in a study of blood T cell repertoires in COVID-19. The table came from immunoSEQ multiplex PCR; TCRdb's copy has only in-frame clones and leaves some out. The data show roughly 100,000 clones, with 75% to 90% seen just once and about 1.8% held by the top ten. Sequencing used peripheral blood. Every receptor here comes from a woman in her 70s with active or convalescent COVID-19. The CDR3 runs from the conserved cysteine through the conserved F or W. D genes are given only for firm matches. For some rows the clone size is stated as once, few or many, or as a class when expanded; others skip it.

J gene: TRBJ2-7; CDR3 length: 15; clone size: NA; D gene: NA; V gene: TRBV5-4; CDR3 protein: CASSLVGGRAYEQYF; CDR3 DNA: TGTGCCAGCAGCTTGGTTGGGGGCCGAGCCTACGAGCAGTACTTC
J gene: TRBJ1-2; CDR3 length: 12; clone size: NA; D gene: NA; V gene: TRBV9; CDR3 protein: CASSATDYGYTF; CDR3 DNA: TGTGCCAGCAGCGCTACGGACTATGGCTACACCTTC
J gene: TRBJ2-7; CDR3 length: 14; clone size: NA; D gene: NA; V gene: TRBV6-5; CDR3 protein: CASILQGFAYEQYF; CDR3 DNA: TGTGCCAGCATTTTGCAGGGGTTCGCCTACGAGCAGTACTTC
J gene: TRBJ1-1; CDR3 length: 16; clone size: NA; D gene: TRBD1; V gene: TRBV20-1; CDR3 protein: CSASHDRGRVNTEAFF; CDR3 DNA: TGCAGTGCTAGTCATGACAGGGGCCGGGTGAACACTGAAGCTTTCTTT
J gene: TRBJ1-5; CDR3 length: 17; clone size: NA; D gene: NA; V gene: TRBV11-3; CDR3 protein: CASSLIPPREGNQPQHF; CDR3 DNA: TGTGCCAGCAGCTTAATACCGCCCAGAGAGGGCAATCAGCCCCAGCATTTT
J gene: TRBJ1-4; CDR3 length: 15; clone size: NA; D gene: NA; V gene: TRBV28; CDR3 protein: CASSSAGGPNEKLFF; CDR3 DNA: TGTGCCAGCAGTTCCGCAGGAGGACCGAATGAAAAACTGTTTTTT
J gene: TRBJ2-1; CDR3 length: 16; clone size: NA; D gene: NA; V gene: TRBV30; CDR3 protein: CAWGGGAQSSYNEQFF; CDR3 DNA: TGTGCCTGGGGAGGGGGAGCGCAAAGCTCCTACAATGAGCAGTTCTTC
J gene: TRBJ2-4; CDR3 length: 21; clone size: once; D gene: TRBD1; V gene: TRBV28; CDR3 protein: CASSLFRSRTGGKGAKNIQYF; CDR3 DNA: TGTGCCAGCAGTTTATTCCGGTCGCGGACAGGGGGCAAGGGAGCCAAAAACATTCAGTACTTC
J gene: TRBJ1-2; CDR3 length: 14; clone size: NA; D gene: TRBD1; V gene: TRBV27; CDR3 protein: CASSLGGQPYGYTF; CDR3 DNA: TGTGCCAGCAGTTTAGGGGGACAGCCCTATGGCTACACCTTC
J gene: TRBJ2-7; CDR3 length: 13; clone size: NA; D gene: NA; V gene: TRBV28; CDR3 protein: CASSQQGHYEQYF; CDR3 DNA: TGTGCCAGCAGTCAACAGGGTCACTACGAGCAGTACTTC
J gene: TRBJ2-1; CDR3 length: 18; clone size: NA; D gene: TRBD2; V gene: TRBV4-3; CDR3 protein: CASSQVVFSASGNNEQFF; CDR3 DNA: TGCGCCAGCAGCCAAGTTGTGTTTTCGGCTAGCGGGAACAATGAGCAGTTCTTC
J gene: TRBJ2-5; CDR3 length: 15; clone size: NA; D gene: TRBD2; V gene: TRBV7-3; CDR3 protein: CASSLTGDYQETQYF; CDR3 DNA: TGTGCCAGCAGCTTAACGGGGGACTATCAAGAGACCCAGTACTTC
J gene: TRBJ1-4; CDR3 length: 15; clone size: NA; D gene: TRBD1; V gene: TRBV30; CDR3 protein: CAWSVRGTGVEKLFF; CDR3 DNA: TGTGCCTGGAGTGTAAGGGGGACAGGGGTCGAAAAACTGTTTTTT
J gene: TRBJ2-3; CDR3 length: 14; clone size: NA; D gene: NA; V gene: TRBV19; CDR3 protein: CASSRDILTDTQYF; CDR3 DNA: TGTGCCAGTAGTAGGGACATCCTCACAGATACGCAGTATTTT
J gene: TRBJ1-1; CDR3 length: 15; clone size: NA; D gene: NA; V gene: TRBV27; CDR3 protein: CASSLRIQANTEAFF; CDR3 DNA: TGTGCCAGCAGTTTACGTATACAGGCGAACACTGAAGCTTTCTTT
J gene: TRBJ1-6; CDR3 length: 13; clone size: NA; D gene: TRBD1; V gene: TRBV19; CDR3 protein: CASTPTGGSPLHF; CDR3 DNA: TGTGCCAGTACCCCGACAGGGGGATCACCCCTCCACTTT
J gene: TRBJ2-7; CDR3 length: 14; clone size: once; D gene: TRBD1; V gene: TRBV7-2; CDR3 protein: CASSTDRSSYEQYF; CDR3 DNA: TGTGCCAGCAGCACGGACAGGTCGTCCTACGAGCAGTACTTC
J gene: TRBJ2-3; CDR3 length: 15; clone size: NA; D gene: NA; V gene: TRBV11-2; CDR3 protein: CASSLEASFTDTQYF; CDR3 DNA: TGTGCCAGCAGCTTAGAAGCTAGCTTCACAGATACGCAGTATTTT
J gene: TRBJ1-4; CDR3 length: 14; clone size: NA; D gene: NA; V gene: TRBV25-1; CDR3 protein: CASRGQGMDEKLFF; CDR3 DNA: TGTGCCAGCAGGGGTCAGGGGATGGACGAAAAACTGTTTTTT
J gene: TRBJ1-5; CDR3 length: 13; clone size: few; D gene: TRBD1; V gene: TRBV6-4; CDR3 protein: CARDRGRSQPQHF; CDR3 DNA: TGTGCCAGGGACAGGGGGCGAAGTCAGCCCCAGCATTTT
J gene: TRBJ1-1; CDR3 length: 13; clone size: NA; D gene: TRBD1; V gene: TRBV7-6; CDR3 protein: CASSRDRNTEAFF; CDR3 DNA: TGTGCCAGCAGCCGGGACAGGAACACTGAAGCTTTCTTT
J gene: TRBJ1-4; CDR3 length: 14; clone size: once; D gene: NA; V gene: TRBV19; CDR3 protein: CASSTREEREKLFF; CDR3 DNA: TGTGCCAGTAGTACCAGGGAGGAACGTGAAAAACTGTTTTTT